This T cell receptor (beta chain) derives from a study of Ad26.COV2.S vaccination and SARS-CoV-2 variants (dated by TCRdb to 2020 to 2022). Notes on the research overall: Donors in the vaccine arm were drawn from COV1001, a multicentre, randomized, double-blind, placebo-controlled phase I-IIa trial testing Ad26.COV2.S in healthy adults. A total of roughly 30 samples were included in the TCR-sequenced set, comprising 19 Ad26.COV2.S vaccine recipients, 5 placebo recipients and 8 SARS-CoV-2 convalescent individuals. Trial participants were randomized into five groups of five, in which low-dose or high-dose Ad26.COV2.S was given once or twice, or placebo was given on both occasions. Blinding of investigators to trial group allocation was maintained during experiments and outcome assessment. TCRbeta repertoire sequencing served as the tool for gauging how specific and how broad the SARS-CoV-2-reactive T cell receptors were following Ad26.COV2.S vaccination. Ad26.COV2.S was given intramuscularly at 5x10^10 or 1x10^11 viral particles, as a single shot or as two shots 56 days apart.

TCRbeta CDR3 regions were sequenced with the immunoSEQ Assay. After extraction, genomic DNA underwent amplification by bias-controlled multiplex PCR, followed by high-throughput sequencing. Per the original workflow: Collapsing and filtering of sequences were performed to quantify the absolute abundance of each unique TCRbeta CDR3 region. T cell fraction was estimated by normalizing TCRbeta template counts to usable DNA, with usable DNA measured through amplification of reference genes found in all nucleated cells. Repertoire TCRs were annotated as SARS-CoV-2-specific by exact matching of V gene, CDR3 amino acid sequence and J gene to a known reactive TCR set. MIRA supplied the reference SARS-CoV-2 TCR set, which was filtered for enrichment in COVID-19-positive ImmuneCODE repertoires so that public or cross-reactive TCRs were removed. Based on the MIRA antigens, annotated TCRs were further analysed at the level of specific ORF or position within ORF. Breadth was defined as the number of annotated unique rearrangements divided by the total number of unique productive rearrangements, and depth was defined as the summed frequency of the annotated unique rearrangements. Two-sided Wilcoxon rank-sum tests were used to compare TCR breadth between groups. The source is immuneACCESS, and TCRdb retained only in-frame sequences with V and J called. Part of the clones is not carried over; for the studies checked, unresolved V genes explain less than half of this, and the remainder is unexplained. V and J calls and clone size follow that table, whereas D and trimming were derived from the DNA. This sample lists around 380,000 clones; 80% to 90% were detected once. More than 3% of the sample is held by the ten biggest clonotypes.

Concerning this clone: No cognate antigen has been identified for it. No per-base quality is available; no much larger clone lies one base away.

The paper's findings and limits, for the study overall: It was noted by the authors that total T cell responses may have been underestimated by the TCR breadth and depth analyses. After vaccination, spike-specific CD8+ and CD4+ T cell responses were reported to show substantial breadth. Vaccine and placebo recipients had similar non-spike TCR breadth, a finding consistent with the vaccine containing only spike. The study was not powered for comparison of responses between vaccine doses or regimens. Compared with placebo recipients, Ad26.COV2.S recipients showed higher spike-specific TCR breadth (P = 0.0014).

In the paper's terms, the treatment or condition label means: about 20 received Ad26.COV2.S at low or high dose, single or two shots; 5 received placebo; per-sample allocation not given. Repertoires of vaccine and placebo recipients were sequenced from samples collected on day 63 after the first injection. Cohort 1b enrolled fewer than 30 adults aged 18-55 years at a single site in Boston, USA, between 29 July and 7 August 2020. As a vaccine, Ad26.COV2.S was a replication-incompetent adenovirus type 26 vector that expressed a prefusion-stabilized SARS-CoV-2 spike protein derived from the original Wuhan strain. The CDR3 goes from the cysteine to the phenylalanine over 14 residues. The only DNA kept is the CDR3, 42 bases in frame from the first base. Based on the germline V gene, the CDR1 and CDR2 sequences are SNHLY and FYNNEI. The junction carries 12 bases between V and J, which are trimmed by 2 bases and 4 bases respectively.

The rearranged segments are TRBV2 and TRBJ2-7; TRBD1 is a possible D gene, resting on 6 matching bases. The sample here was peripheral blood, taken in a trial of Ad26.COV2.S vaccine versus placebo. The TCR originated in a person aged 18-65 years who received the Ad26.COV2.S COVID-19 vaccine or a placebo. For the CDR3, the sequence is CASSEQGRGYEQYF. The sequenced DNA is TGTGCCAGCAGTGAACAGGGGAGAGGGTACGAGCAGTACTTC.